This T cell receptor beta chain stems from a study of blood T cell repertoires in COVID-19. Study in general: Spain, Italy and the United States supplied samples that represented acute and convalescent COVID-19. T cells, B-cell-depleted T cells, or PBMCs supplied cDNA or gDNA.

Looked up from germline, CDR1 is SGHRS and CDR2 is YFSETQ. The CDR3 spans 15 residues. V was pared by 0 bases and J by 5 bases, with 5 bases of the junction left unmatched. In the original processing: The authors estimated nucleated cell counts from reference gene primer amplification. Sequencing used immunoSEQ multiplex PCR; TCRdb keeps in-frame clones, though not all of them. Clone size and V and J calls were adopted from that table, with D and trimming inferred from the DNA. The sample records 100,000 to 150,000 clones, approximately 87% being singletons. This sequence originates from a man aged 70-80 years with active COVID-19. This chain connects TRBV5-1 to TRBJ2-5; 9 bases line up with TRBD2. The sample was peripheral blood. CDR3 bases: TGCGCCAGCAGCTTGGGGCTAGCGGGAATGGAGACCCAGTACTTC. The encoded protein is CASSLGLAGMETQYF.